The 15 T cell receptor beta chains below were found in one sample sequenced in a study of Ad26.COV2.S vaccination and SARS-CoV-2 variants. The repertoire was sequenced with immunoSEQ multiplex PCR; TCRdb's copy has only in-frame clones and lacks some. This table has over 85,000 clones, roughly 84% appearing once. The sequencing here drew on peripheral blood, taken after recovery from COVID-19. The receptors were gathered from a human donor who had recovered from COVID-19.

The gene calls are TRBV6-5 and TRBJ1-5, with D possibly being TRBD1 (5 bases). The CDR3 loop spans 15 amino acids. V lost 0 bases, J lost 6 bases, and 12 bases lay in between. Germline lookup yields CDR1 MNHEY and CDR2 SVGAGI. In DNA, the CDR3 is TGTGCCAGCAGTTACTCGCGGTGGGGGGGTCAGCCCCAGCATTTT. It encodes CASSYSRWGGQPQHF.

The chain employs TRBV19 and TRBJ1-5; tentative D call: TRBD1 (6 bases). V shed 5 bases and J shed 0 bases, with 14 bases lying between them. Germline V CDR1 and CDR2: LNHDA, SQIVND (reference sequence). This CDR3 region has 16 residues. The CDR3 DNA follows: TGTGCCAGTAGTTCGGACTCAGGGGATAGCAATCAGCCCCAGCATTTT. This sequence encodes CASSSDSGDSNQPQHF.

This clone was counted a few times. This rearrangement joins TRBV11-3 to TRBJ1-1; D is possibly TRBD1 (6 bases). The CDR3 is 16 residues long. Germline assignment: CDR1 SGHNT and CDR2 YENEEA. V dropped 3 bases and J dropped 5 bases, with 19 bases sitting between them. The CDR3 DNA reads TGTGCCAGCAGCTTGCACGCGAGGGGGTATGAGACTGAAGCTTTCTTT. Amino acid sequence: CASSLHARGYETEAFF.

The chain carries TRBV5-1 and TRBJ2-2; the D gene is possibly TRBD1 (5 bases). The CDR3 sequence is 14 residues long. V was pared by 0 bases and J by 6 bases, with 9 bases between. In germline, CDR1 is SGHRS, CDR2 YFSETQ. Here the CDR3 reads CASSLVGRAGELFF. Here the CDR3 DNA reads TGCGCCAGCAGCTTGGTTGGCAGGGCCGGGGAGCTGTTTTTT. Based on the CDR3 plus reference TRBV5-1 and TRBJ2-2, the full variable domain is KAGVTQTPRYLIKTRGQQVTLSCSPISGHRSVSWYQQTPGQGLQFLFEYFSETQRNKGNFPGRFSGRQFSNSRSEMNVSTLELGDSALYLCASSLVGRAGELFFGEGSRLTVL.

The genes are TRBV4-3 and TRBJ1-2; 7 nucleotides agree with TRBD1. The germline V gene encodes CDR1 LGHNA and CDR2 YSLEER. CDR3 length: 18 residues. Trimming cost V 3 bases and J 4 bases; bases outside gene matches: 17. Here the CDR3 DNA reads TGCGCCAGCAGCCACAGTAGCTTTGTAGACAGGGAGGGCTATGGCTACACCTTC. Residues: CASSHSSFVDREGYGYTF.

V gene TRBV5-4 combines with J gene TRBJ2-3; no clear D gene. The CDR3 extends over 15 amino acids. Deletions cut 4 bases from V and 1 base from J, with 13 bases between. Germline V gene sequence: CDR1 SGHNT, CDR2 YYREEE (reference sequence). The CDR3 bases are TGTGCCAGCAGCCCAATAGGCGCAGGCACAGATACGCAGTATTTT. Amino acid sequence: CASSPIGAGTDTQYF.

The chain couples TRBV10-3 to TRBJ2-2, with D possibly TRBD2 on 6 matching bases. CDR1 and CDR2 (germline): ENHRY, SYGVKD. V was trimmed by 9 bases and J by 6 bases, leaving 11 bases between them. The CDR3 is 12 amino acids. In DNA, the CDR3 is TGTGCCATTGGAAGGGAGGCCGGGGAGCTGTTTTTT. Translation gives CAIGREAGELFF.

The sample holds a few counts of this clone. The V call is TRBV10-3, the J call TRBJ2-7; 7 positions agree with TRBD1. The CDR3 is 14 amino acids. V trimming: 2 bases; J trimming: 2 bases; junction bases outside the gene matches: 3. Looked up from germline, CDR1 is ENHRY and CDR2 is SYGVKD. CDR3 amino acids: CAISEGGQPYEQYF. The CDR3 DNA sequence: TGTGCCATCAGTGAGGGGGGACAGCCCTACGAGCAGTACTTC.

The chain has TRBV7-9 and TRBJ2-3; D is uncertain. In germline, CDR1 is SEHNR, CDR2 FQNEAQ (reference sequence). V shed 1 base and J shed 2 bases, with 1 base lying between them. The CDR3 runs 12 residues. CDR3 coding DNA: TGTGCCAGCAGCTTAGACACAGATACGCAGTATTTT. Residues: CASSLDTDTQYF.

CDR3 residues: CASSYKTAGENIQYF. The CDR3 region has the DNA TGTGCCAGCAGCTATAAAACAGCGGGGGAAAACATTCAGTACTTC. This chain connects TRBV6-2 or TRBV6-3 to TRBJ2-4; TRBD2 aligns across 8 bases. Germline CDR1 is MNHEY and CDR2 is SVGEGT. J gave up 5 bases and V 6 bases, and 9 bases lay outside the gene matches. The CDR3 runs to 15 residues.

The rearrangement joins TRBV21-1 to TRBJ1-5. TRBV21-1 is a pseudogene locus. The CDR3 is 13 amino acids. CDR3 bases: TGTGCCAGCAGGGGGGGCTTAAATCAGCCCCAGCATTTT. Translating it yields CASRGGLNQPQHF.

This chain uses TRBV5-6 with TRBJ1-6, with a tentative D call TRBD1 (5 bases). Germline CDR1 SGHDT, CDR2 YYEEEE. The V gene lost 4 bases and the J gene lost 16 bases, with 12 bases spanning the gap. This CDR3 contains 11 residues. Here the CDR3 reads CASSRRQGLHF. CDR3 sequence (DNA): TGTGCCAGCAGCCGACGCCAGGGACTCCACTTT.

This sequence joins TRBV19 and TRBJ2-3; D call uncertain. The CDR3 contains 14 residues. The ends were cut back, 2 bases at V and 1 base at J, with 7 bases in the middle. From germline, CDR1 is LNHDA and CDR2 SQIVND (reference sequence). CDR3 sequence (DNA): TGTGCCAGTAGTATACGGAGAGGCACAGATACGCAGTATTTT. This gives the protein CASSIRRGTDTQYF.

The genes are TRBV9 and TRBJ2-3, with 12 bases aligning to TRBD2. V trimming: 3 bases; J trimming: 3 bases; junction bases outside the gene matches: 8. This CDR3 spans 17 amino acids. Germline V gene data show CDR1 as SGDLS and CDR2 as YYNGEE. CDR3 amino acids: CASSATTTSGRTDTQYF. The CDR3 coding sequence is TGTGCCAGCAGCGCCACGACGACTAGCGGGAGAACAGATACGCAGTATTTT.

The chain carries TRBV6-6 and TRBJ1-5, with 10 bases identical to TRBD1. CDR1 is MNHNY and CDR2 is SVGAGI in the germline V gene (reference sequence). Trimming removed 7 bases from V and 7 bases from J; junction bases left unmatched: 7. This CDR3 has 14 residues. CDR3 amino acids: CASTHRDRGQPQHF. In DNA form, the CDR3 reads TGTGCCAGCACCCACCGGGACAGGGGCCAGCCCCAGCATTTT.